Reported below is one T cell receptor beta chain. Its cognate antigen has yet to be identified. No qualities accompany the bases; no much larger clone lies one base away. This specimen comes from a study of blood T cell repertoires in COVID-19 (dated by TCRdb to 2019 to 2021). Notes on the research overall: Samples from collaborators originated in the United States, Italy and Spain and spanned both the acute and convalescent phases of COVID-19. The prospective study material was composed of cDNA or gDNA derived from T cells, B-cell-depleted T cells, or PBMCs. A freely available public database, intended as a resource for researchers studying the immune response to SARS-CoV-2, is where the repertoires were released. Subjects who had been exposed to COVID-19, were actively infected with it, or had recovered from it provided the deeply sampled blood TCRbeta repertoires that made up the dataset. Where HLA class I and class II types were available, the types were taken from metadata supplied by the sample provider, not from assay-based typing. The sample metadata nearly always contained a de-identified subject ID, COVID-19 status, age in years and sex. The samples were drawn from two sources: the first 160 participants of the ongoing ImmuneRACE study, and fewer than 1,500 subjects contributed by 6 global collaborators. What the authors observed across the whole study: The quantity of clinical and demographic metadata differed by source and by participant and was supplied without curation.

V lost 5 bases and J lost 3 bases, and the count of bases not matched to a germline gene is 6. From the cysteine up to the phenylalanine, the CDR3 has a length of 16 residues. The retained sequence is limited to the CDR3, 48 bases, with the frame set at the first base. The germline V gene gives CDR1 as SGHTA and CDR2 as FQGNSA. Each collaborating institution followed its own protocols to collect whole blood in K2EDTA tubes. For TCRbeta analysis, collaborators shipped samples as frozen whole blood, isolated PBMCs, or DNA extracted from either of those sample types. TCRbeta CDR3 regions were amplified from genomic DNA using the immunoSEQ Assay, a bias-controlled multiplex PCR. As for how the authors treated the data: The number of nucleated cells in each sample was estimated by amplification of reference gene primers within the assay. Sequence reads were collapsed and filtered to measure the absolute abundance of every unique TCRbeta CDR3 rearrangement. For each sample, productive Simpson clonality was calculated as the square root of Simpson's diversity index over productive rearrangements. As stored in TCRdb, this immuneACCESS dataset retains in-frame rearrangements with V and J assigned. A fraction of the clones does not appear; measured against another copy, unresolved V genes explain less than half of the discrepancy, and the remainder lacks a known reason. For V, J and clone size, that table is used; D and trimming come from the DNA. The sample records around 160,000 clones, around 82% of which are singletons. The ten largest make up 13% of the sample.

Recombination linked TRBV7-2 to TRBJ2-1; 11 central bases correspond to TRBD1. The source material was peripheral blood. The receptor's source is a man in his sixties with active or convalescent COVID-19. For the CDR3, the sequence is CASSQSGTGGYNEQFF. The nucleotide sequence is given as TGTGCCAGCAGCCAGTCCGGGACAGGGGGCTACAATGAGCAGTTCTTC.